These 15 T cell receptor beta chains were sequenced from one sample in a study of blood T cell repertoires in COVID-19. This table comes from immunoSEQ multiplex PCR, and its TCRdb copy is limited to in-frame clones, with some not included. This table holds about 170,000 clones, roughly 86% found once. Sequenced material: peripheral blood. Receptor source: a woman aged 50 to 60 with acute or convalescent COVID-19.

V usage is TRBV12-3 or TRBV12-4 and J usage is TRBJ1-1, with 7 bases lining up with TRBD1. The CDR3 consists of 12 residues. The ends lost 8 bases at V and 7 bases at J; junction bases unmatched: 7. The CDR3 DNA reads TGTGCCAGCGCGAAGGGACAGCTTGAAGCTTTCTTT. Amino acid sequence: CASAKGQLEAFF.

CDR3 residues: CAWSDLGVNTGELFF. The CDR3 coding sequence is TGTGCCTGGAGTGATTTGGGAGTTAACACCGGGGAGCTGTTTTTT. The J gene is TRBJ2-2, the V gene TRBV30; D may be TRBD2 (5 bases). This CDR3 has 15 amino acids. V was shortened by 1 base and J by 2 bases, with 11 bases between the two germline ends. From germline, CDR1 is GTSNPN and CDR2 SVGIG (reference sequence).

V gene TRBV9 combines with J gene TRBJ1-4; possibly TRBD1 for D (6 bases). CDR1 is SGDLS and CDR2 is YYNGEE in the germline V gene. The V gene lost 3 bases and the J gene lost 8 bases, with 14 bases spanning the gap. The CDR3 extends over 14 amino acids. The CDR3 nucleotides read TGTGCCAGCAGCGCTGGGGGCAGGAAAGAAAAACTGTTTTTT. Protein sequence: CASSAGGRKEKLFF.

This chain connects TRBV14 to TRBJ2-7, with D possibly matching TRBD2 (6 bases). V shed 4 bases and J shed 5 bases, with 24 bases lying between them. Germline-derived CDR1 and CDR2 are SGHDN and FVKESK. The CDR3 runs 17 residues. The CDR3 sequence is CASSRDRSGGNFNEQYF. The CDR3 region has the DNA TGTGCCAGCAGCCGTGACCGGTCGGGCGGGAACTTTAACGAGCAGTACTTC.

Regarding this clone: Other DNA sequences in this sample translate to the same CDR3. V gene TRBV30 combines with J gene TRBJ2-3; D is unclear. CDR1 is GTSNPN, CDR2 SVGIG, per germline (reference sequence). V lost 2 bases and J 4 bases, leaving 4 bases between the germline ends. The CDR3 runs to 11 residues. This CDR3 reads CAWSRADTQYF. As DNA, the CDR3 is TGTGCCTGGAGTCGGGCAGATACGCAGTATTTT.

The chain joins TRBV29-1 to TRBJ2-4, with TRBD1 identical over 9 bases. The V gene's germline CDR1 is SQVTM and CDR2 ANQGSEA. J was trimmed by 0 bases and V by 6 bases; bases with no gene match: 12. CDR3 size: 17 residues. DNA of the CDR3: TGCAGCGTGGACAGGGGCGCATCCCGACTAGCCAAAAACATTCAGTACTTC. As protein: CSVDRGASRLAKNIQYF.

Details on this clone: The same CDR3 is also encoded by other DNA sequences in this sample. The chain links TRBV6-5 to TRBJ2-7; D is possibly TRBD1 (5 bases). V was shortened by 2 bases and J by 6 bases, with 8 bases between the two germline ends. This CDR3 comprises 12 residues. Germline V gene lookup returns CDR1 MNHEY and CDR2 SVGAGI. For the CDR3, the DNA is TGTGCCAGCAGTTACAGGGGTGGCGAGCAGTACTTC. This sequence encodes CASSYRGGEQYF.

The chain combines TRBV25-1 with TRBJ2-1; TRBD2 matches 9 bases. The ends lost 4 bases at V and 9 bases at J; junction bases unmatched: 7. Germline lookup yields CDR1 MGHDK and CDR2 SYGVNS. The CDR3 is 14 residues long. For the CDR3, the DNA is TGTGCCAGCAGTGCACTAGCGGGTATGGGTGAGCAGTTCTTC. Translated: CASSALAGMGEQFF.

As regards this clone: Other DNA sequences from this sample encode an identical CDR3 as well. The V gene is TRBV18, the J gene TRBJ1-2; tentative D call: TRBD1 (5 bases). The CDR3 sequence is 13 residues long. The V and J ends lost 3 bases and 3 bases respectively, with 8 bases between them. The germline V gene encodes CDR1 KGHSH and CDR2 LQKENI. The CDR3 is CASSPGGDYGYTF. The CDR3 DNA follows: TGTGCCAGCTCACCGGGGGGTGACTATGGCTACACCTTC.

In its sample, this clone was seen a few times. The J gene is TRBJ2-2, the V gene TRBV12-3 or TRBV12-4, with no clear D. Trimming left V 7 bases short and J 6 bases short, with 9 bases between. The CDR3 runs to 12 residues. The CDR3: CASKTYPGELFF. The CDR3, as DNA: TGTGCCAGCAAAACCTACCCCGGGGAGCTGTTTTTT.

The genes are TRBV11-2 and TRBJ1-1; D gene unclear. Trimming shortened V by 0 bases and J by 0 bases, and 5 bases separated the two germline ends. Per the germline V gene, CDR1 is SGHAT and CDR2 is FQNNGV. This CDR3 is built from 14 residues. The CDR3 DNA is TGTGCCAGCAGCTTAGAGGGAGTGAACACTGAAGCTTTCTTT. Translated, it gives CASSLEGVNTEAFF.

This chain uses TRBV7-9 with TRBJ1-1; D might be TRBD1 (5 bases). V shed 5 bases and J shed 1 base, with 14 bases lying between them. CDR1 is SEHNR and CDR2 is FQNEAQ in the germline V gene (reference sequence). The CDR3 loop spans 15 amino acids. CDR3: CASSPATGANTEAFF. The CDR3 nucleotides read TGTGCCAGCAGCCCAGCAACAGGTGCGAACACTGAAGCTTTCTTT.

The chain joins TRBV19 to TRBJ1-1; D is unresolved. The CDR3 is 13 residues long. The germline V and J ends were trimmed by 3 bases and 6 bases, with 11 bases remaining between them. CDR1 LNHDA and CDR2 SQIVND come from the germline V gene (reference sequence). The CDR3 nucleotides are TGTGCCAGTAGTATCCTAGTCAGCGCTGAAGCTTTCTTT. This codes for CASSILVSAEAFF.

The V and J genes are TRBV9 and TRBJ2-2; tentatively, D is TRBD2 (6 bases). CDR1 SGDLS and CDR2 YYNGEE come from the germline V gene. The CDR3 contains 16 residues. V dropped 0 bases and J dropped 3 bases, with 12 bases sitting between them. The CDR3 reads CASSVAGGTDTGELFF. CDR3 DNA: TGTGCCAGCAGCGTAGCTGGAGGGACGGACACCGGGGAGCTGTTTTTT.

The chain couples TRBV15 to TRBJ2-7; TRBD2 aligns across 8 bases. Germline assignment: CDR1 LNHNV and CDR2 YYDKDF (reference sequence). V was pared by 5 bases and J by 0 bases, with 15 bases of the junction left unmatched. This CDR3 contains 18 residues. CDR3 DNA sequence: TGTGCCACCAGCCTCCCCGGCCTGGCTAGCGGGCCCTCCTACGAGCAGTACTTC. Translation gives CATSLPGLASGPSYEQYF.